This T cell receptor (beta chain) originates from a study of blood T cells in healthy people across ages (dated by TCRdb to between 2014 and 2017). With respect to the entire study: In model experiments, roughly one uniquely barcoded TCR beta cDNA molecule per two T cells was captured by template switching. The donors were divided into four age groups: young (average around 17 years), middle-aged (almost 40), aged (62) and long-lived (approximately 74). Using deep sequencing normalized with unique cDNA molecular identifiers, the study measured how TCR beta repertoire diversity changes with age. To avoid experimental bias, donors of different ages were distributed randomly across sequencing lanes. Two additional independent replicas of 1 million unique cDNA reads from the same blood draw were analyzed for two donors (one aged 18 to 30 and one aged 80 or older).

As concerns this clonotype: Its specific antigen is unknown. There are no base qualities to consult, and no much larger clone falls within one base.

Library preparation was by 5' RACE. Sequencing relied on an Illumina HiSeq 2500. A second PCR of about 6 to 11 cycles was performed with a sample-barcoded 5' primer and a J-beta primer mix. Each TCR beta cDNA molecule received a unique molecular identifier from a template-switch 5' adaptor carrying 12 random nucleotides. At least 3 million CDR3-containing paired-end reads were obtained from each sample. All of the RNA was converted into first-strand cDNA using the Mint cDNA synthesis kit, with a TRBC-specific oligonucleotide serving as the primer. All cDNA was treated with uracil-DNA glycosylase and then went through a first 18-cycle PCR with the universal primers M1SS and BC2_uni_R. As for how the authors treated the data: Each sample was normalized by randomly selecting 1 million high-quality reads, each carrying a distinct molecular identifier. Instead of being binned into consensus sequences, reads that shared molecular identifiers were thrown out. MiTCR, with a Q25 quality threshold and the strictest error-elimination algorithm, was used for CDR3 identification, clonotype clustering and error correction. Lower-bound total TCR beta diversity was estimated with a nonparametric unseen species model using Euler transformation. The public sequencing data were trimmed at Q25 with fastp and processed into clonotypes with MiXCR by TCRdb, which kept only in-frame beta chains. Rows with one shared CDR3 protein collapse into an entry with the most common genes and DNA. TCRdb, not the original authors, processed these V and J calls. The table for this sample lists some 710,000 distinct CDR3 sequences; about 47% of them were counted only once. The ten largest make up 15% to 20% of the sample.

The full study reports these points: As age increased, observed TCR beta diversity per million T cells dropped in a roughly linear way, and a significant reduction was already evident by age 40. Estimates of total diversity based on one million sequenced T cells were regarded as lower bounds and as underestimates. Bulk unsorted PBMC profiling prevented conclusive comparison of naive and antigen-experienced compartments. A strong correlation was found between observed TCR beta diversity and the percentage of naive T cells measured by flow cytometry. Compared with the aged group, the long-lived group had more naive CD4+ T cells, fewer expanded clones and increased TCR diversity, suggesting age selection. Because donor CMV infection status was unknown, age-related changes in expanded clonotypes were potentially confounded.

The donors were roughly 38 Caucasian individuals from Russia, aged roughly 6 to 100 years, who were systemically healthy. Approximately 11 milliliters of peripheral blood were drawn from each donor into EDTA-treated Vacutainer tubes. Ficoll-Paque density-gradient centrifugation was used to isolate PBMCs, with at least 6 million per sample. Trizol reagent was used to extract total RNA from PBMCs, with at least 6 micrograms per sample. For every donor, flow cytometry on a PBMC aliquot measured the percentage of naive CD45RAhigh/CD27high T cells. From the cysteine up to the phenylalanine, the CDR3 has a length of 17 residues. Of the read, only the CDR3 DNA is kept; its 51 bases are in frame from base 1. Ends trimmed: V by 1 base, J by 4 bases; bases unmatched to a gene: 12. For CDR1 and CDR2, the germline V gene lists SGHTA and FQGNSA.

The source is a man older than 75 in good health. The receptor chain draws on TRBV7-2 and TRBJ1-2, with 7 central nucleotides matching TRBD1. The sample taken for sequencing was blood. CDR3 loop: CASSLDYTGEMGYGYTF. Here is the DNA: TGTGCCAGCAGCTTAGATTACACAGGGGAGATGGGCTATGGCTACACCTTC.